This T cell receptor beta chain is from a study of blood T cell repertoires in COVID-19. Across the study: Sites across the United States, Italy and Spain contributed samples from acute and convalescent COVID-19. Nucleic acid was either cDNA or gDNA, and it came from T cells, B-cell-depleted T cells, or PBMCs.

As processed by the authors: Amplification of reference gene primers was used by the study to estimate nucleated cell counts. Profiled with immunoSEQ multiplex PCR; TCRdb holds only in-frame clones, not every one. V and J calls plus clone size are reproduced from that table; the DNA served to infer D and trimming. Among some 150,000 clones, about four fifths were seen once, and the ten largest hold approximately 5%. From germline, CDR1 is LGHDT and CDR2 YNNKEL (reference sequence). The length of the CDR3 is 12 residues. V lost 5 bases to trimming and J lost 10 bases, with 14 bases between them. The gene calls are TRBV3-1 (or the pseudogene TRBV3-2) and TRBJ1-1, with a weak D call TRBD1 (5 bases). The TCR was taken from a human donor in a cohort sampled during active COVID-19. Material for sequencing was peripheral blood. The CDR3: CASSTRGGRAFF. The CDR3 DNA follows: TGTGCCAGCAGCACGCGGGGGGGGAGAGCTTTCTTT.